Below are 32 T cell receptor beta chains sequenced from a single sample in a study of immune cell composition in non-small cell lung cancer. Assay used: immunoSEQ multiplex PCR; TCRdb lists only in-frame clones, some missing. This table has some 15,000 clones, roughly 80% appearing once. The sample consisted of lung tumor tissue. The receptor set was obtained from a human donor with non-small cell lung cancer.

This chain connects TRBV6-5 to TRBJ1-4, with TRBD1 matching 7 bases. Germline CDR1 MNHEY, CDR2 SVGAGI. The CDR3 runs 15 residues. Germline trimming cut 5 bases from V and 7 bases from J; bases unmatched to any gene: 10. CDR3: CASSPQGGDFEKLFF. CDR3 nucleotide sequence: TGTGCCAGCAGTCCCCAGGGGGGCGATTTTGAAAAACTGTTTTTT.

This chain connects TRBV7-3 to TRBJ2-7, with D maybe TRBD2 (5 bases). V was shortened by 5 bases and J by 5 bases, with 16 bases between the two germline ends. Germline-derived CDR1 and CDR2 are SGHTA and FQGTGA. CDR3 length: 14 residues. CDR3 sequence: CASSQGAGNHEQYF. The CDR3 coding sequence is TGTGCCAGCAGCCAAGGTGCCGGGAACCACGAGCAGTACTTC.

This clone was seen a handful of times. The CDR3 protein is CASSRRDIDATNEKLFF. The CDR3, as DNA: TGCGCCAGCAGCAGGCGGGACATCGATGCAACTAATGAAAAACTGTTTTTT. This chain links TRBV5-1 with TRBJ1-4, with a tentative D call TRBD1 (6 bases). Trimming pared 4 bases from V and 0 bases from J, leaving 16 bases between. CDR3 size: 17 residues. CDR1 SGHRS and CDR2 YFSETQ come from the germline V gene.

The V and J genes are TRBV4-1 and TRBJ2-6, with 10 bases lining up with TRBD2. Germline values: CDR1 MGHRA, CDR2 YSYEKL. With V trimmed by 4 bases and J by 1 base, 7 bases remained unmatched. The CDR3 is made up of 18 amino acids. As DNA, the CDR3 is TGCGCCAGCAGCCCCCAGGGGACTAGCGAATCTGGGGCCAACGTCCTGACTTTC. This codes for CASSPQGTSESGANVLTF.

This rearrangement joins TRBV4-2 to TRBJ2-5; the D call may be TRBD1 or TRBD2 (5 bases each). The CDR3 consists of 16 residues. Per the germline V gene, CDR1 is LGHNA and CDR2 is YNFKEQ. V dropped 1 base and J dropped 5 bases, with 17 bases sitting between them. CDR3 amino acids: CASSQGTGRVEETQYF. The CDR3 nucleotides are TGTGCCAGCAGCCAAGGTACGGGGCGGGTCGAGGAGACCCAGTACTTC.

The V call is TRBV5-1, the J call TRBJ2-2; D perhaps matches TRBD1 (5 bases). The V and J ends lost 4 bases and 7 bases respectively, with 11 bases between them. Looked up from germline, CDR1 is SGHRS and CDR2 is YFSETQ. The CDR3 consists of 13 residues. The CDR3 sequence: CASSGQGVGELFF. CDR3 DNA sequence: TGCGCCAGCAGCGGTCAGGGTGTCGGGGAGCTGTTTTTT.

The V gene is TRBV9, the J gene TRBJ1-5; D not certain. V lost 0 bases, J lost 11 bases, and 18 bases lay in between. The CDR3 covers 15 residues. Per the germline V gene, CDR1 is SGDLS and CDR2 is YYNGEE. CDR3 DNA sequence: TGTGCCAGCAGCGTAGACGGCAGTAGGGAAGCGTCCCAGCATTTT. Translating gives CASSVDGSREASQHF.

The V and J genes are TRBV7-3 and TRBJ1-2, with 9 bases aligning to TRBD1. The CDR3 is 17 residues long. Germline assignment: CDR1 SGHTA and CDR2 FQGTGA. J lost 5 bases, V lost 5 bases, and 15 bases had no gene match. The CDR3 DNA reads TGTGCCAGCAGCCCTCAACCGGGACAGGGCGCAAATTATGGCTACACCTTC. It specifies CASSPQPGQGANYGYTF.

This clone was counted between two and nine times. The V and J genes are TRBV9 and TRBJ2-5, with D perhaps TRBD1 (5 bases). There are 19 residues in the CDR3. V lost 3 bases and J 5 bases, leaving 29 bases between the germline ends. The germline CDR1 and CDR2 sequences are SGDLS and YYNGEE. The CDR3 protein is CASSATGVVGATIGETQYF. Written as DNA, the CDR3 is TGTGCCAGCAGCGCCACCGGCGTAGTTGGGGCCACTATCGGGGAGACCCAGTACTTC.

The genes are TRBV5-4 and TRBJ2-1; D is perhaps TRBD1 (5 bases). The V end lost 6 bases, the J end lost 2 bases, and 15 bases lay between the germline ends. Germline V CDR1 and CDR2: SGHNT, YYREEE (reference sequence). CDR3 length: 15 residues. CDR3 DNA: TGTGCCAGCAACCCTAAAGGGGTAGCCTACAATGAGCAGTTCTTC. Translation gives CASNPKGVAYNEQFF.

The chain joins TRBV5-1 to TRBJ1-5; D possibly corresponds to TRBD1 (6 bases). Germline V lookup: CDR1 SGHRS, CDR2 YFSETQ. The CDR3 totals 13 residues. The V end lost 4 bases, the J end lost 8 bases, and 13 bases lay between the germline ends. CDR3 in DNA: TGCGCCAGCAGCGACTCCGGGGGCGAGCCCCAGCATTTT. This encodes CASSDSGGEPQHF.

This clone was observed a single time. The chain joins TRBV5-8 to TRBJ2-7, with 7 bases fitting TRBD2. V was clipped by 6 bases and J by 1 base; unmatched bases: 10. CDR1 is SGHTS, CDR2 YDEGEE, per germline. The CDR3 runs 15 residues. CDR3 DNA: TGTGCCAGCACCCCCCGGGCGGGAGCGTCCTACGAGCAGTACTTC. Its protein product is CASTPRAGASYEQYF.

The chain recombines TRBV6-6 with TRBJ2-2, with D hard to call. Per the germline V gene, CDR1 is MNHNY and CDR2 is SVGAGI (reference sequence). The CDR3 length is 13 residues. V was clipped by 2 bases and J by 7 bases, with 8 bases between them. CDR3 nucleotide sequence: TGTGCCAGCAGTTACAAGGTTGACGGGGAGCTGTTTTTT. Protein: CASSYKVDGELFF.

The chain has TRBV18 and TRBJ1-6; 10 bases align to TRBD1. The CDR3 extends over 16 amino acids. V was clipped by 5 bases and J by 9 bases; unmatched bases: 10. Germline CDR1 KGHSH, CDR2 LQKENI. The CDR3, as DNA: TGTGCCAGCTCAGATAATCCGGGACAGGGGAGTTCACCCCTCCACTTT. This encodes CASSDNPGQGSSPLHF.

This rearrangement joins TRBV9 to TRBJ1-2, with D uncertain. With 5 bases removed from V and 4 bases from J, the gap between germline ends came to 12 bases. Germline assignment: CDR1 SGDLS and CDR2 YYNGEE. The CDR3 is 13 residues long. The CDR3 region is CASRGSGSYGYTF. CDR3 sequence (DNA): TGTGCCAGCAGAGGAAGTGGTTCCTATGGCTACACCTTC.

The genes are TRBV7-8 and TRBJ2-1, with 9 nucleotides matching TRBD1. Germline V gene lookup returns CDR1 SGHVS and CDR2 FQNEAQ. J gave up 4 bases and V 5 bases, and 9 bases lay outside the gene matches. This CDR3 has 16 residues. The CDR3 loop is CASSIYRGLIYNEQFF. As DNA, the CDR3 is TGTGCCAGCAGCATTTACAGGGGGCTTATTTACAATGAGCAGTTCTTC.

This clone was seen a handful of times. V gene TRBV11-3 combines with J gene TRBJ1-2, with D tentatively TRBD1 (6 bases). From germline, CDR1 is SGHNT and CDR2 YENEEA. CDR3 length equals 13 residues. V was clipped by 4 bases and J by 7 bases, with 13 bases between them. The CDR3 reads CASSSSTGSGYTF. The CDR3 bases are TGTGCCAGCAGCTCTTCCACAGGGAGTGGCTACACCTTC.

CDR3: CASSGGTGGGTDTQYF. In DNA, the CDR3 is TGTGCCAGCAGCGGGGGGACAGGGGGGGGCACAGATACGCAGTATTTT. The chain uses TRBV7-2 and TRBJ2-3; 11 bases agree with TRBD1. The CDR3 totals 16 residues. The ends lost 5 bases at V and 1 base at J; junction bases unmatched: 5. CDR1 and CDR2 (germline): SGHTA, FQGNSA.

This chain links TRBV18 with TRBJ2-2; 7 bases are a match to TRBD1. V was clipped by 4 bases and J by 3 bases; unmatched bases: 8. Germline-derived CDR1 and CDR2 are KGHSH and LQKENI. The CDR3 sequence is 16 residues long. The CDR3 sequence is CASSLRQGTDTGELFF. DNA of the CDR3: TGTGCCAGCTCACTACGACAGGGAACGGACACCGGGGAGCTGTTTTTT. Full variable domain (outside the CDR3, taken from reference TRBV18 and TRBJ2-2): NAGVMQNPRHLVRRRGQEARLRCSPMKGHSHVYWYRQLPEEGLKFMVYLQKENIIDESGMPKERFSAEFPKEGPSILRIQQVVRGDSAAYFCASSLRQGTDTGELFFGEGSRLTVL.

By frequency in the sample, this clone is medium-sized. The chain uses TRBV15 and TRBJ2-2; maybe TRBD2 (6 bases). V was shortened by 1 base and J by 4 bases, with 16 bases between the two germline ends. Germline assignment: CDR1 LNHNV and CDR2 YYDKDF (reference sequence). The CDR3 totals 17 residues. The CDR3 sequence: CATSRGERARITGELFF. DNA of the CDR3: TGTGCCACCAGCAGAGGCGAGCGGGCAAGGATCACCGGGGAGCTGTTTTTT.

V usage is TRBV9 and J usage is TRBJ1-3; no clear D. CDR3 size: 16 residues. Germline V gives CDR1 SGDLS, CDR2 YYNGEE. V was shortened by 4 bases and J by 2 bases, with 16 bases between the two germline ends. DNA of the CDR3: TGTGCCAGCAGCCCTCAAATGAGGGCGACTGGAAACACCATATATTTT. Its translation is CASSPQMRATGNTIYF.

A few counts support this clone. The rearrangement joins TRBV5-4 to TRBJ1-5; D is unresolved. V was shortened by 4 bases and J by 6 bases, with 17 bases between the two germline ends. Germline CDR1 SGHNT, CDR2 YYREEE (reference sequence). The CDR3 runs to 15 residues. The chain's CDR3 is CASSVAPGYTQPQHF. DNA of the CDR3: TGTGCCAGCAGCGTGGCCCCGGGCTATACTCAGCCCCAGCATTTT.

This chain joins TRBV6-5 and TRBJ2-6; 7 positions match TRBD1. Germline loops: CDR1 MNHEY, CDR2 SVGAGI. The ends lost 5 bases at V and 9 bases at J; junction bases unmatched: 7. The CDR3 contains 14 residues. The CDR3 region has the DNA TGTGCCAGCAGTCAACCGGGACAGCACAACGTCCTGACTTTC. Translation: CASSQPGQHNVLTF.

V usage is TRBV27 and J usage is TRBJ1-4, with unresolved D. Trimming took off 0 bases at V and 10 bases at J, with 15 bases between the two ends. The CDR3 covers 15 residues. The V gene's germline CDR1 is MNHEY and CDR2 SMNVEV (reference sequence). The CDR3 spells CASSLSVGLDGKLFF. In DNA form, the CDR3 reads TGTGCCAGCAGTTTATCAGTAGGGCTCGACGGAAAACTGTTTTTT.

The chain carries TRBV28 and TRBJ1-1; no definite D call. Per germline, CDR1 MDHEN and CDR2 SYDVKM. V was trimmed by 6 bases and J by 7 bases, leaving 12 bases between them. The CDR3 extends over 12 amino acids. CDR3 DNA sequence: TGTGCCAGCAGGTTACGGGAGGGTGAAGCTTTCTTT. This sequence encodes CASRLREGEAFF.

This clone was picked up one time. J is TRBJ2-1 and V is TRBV12-2; no check of the table's D call, TRBD2, against the DNA was made. TRBV12-2 is designated a pseudogene. The CDR3 runs 13 residues. CDR3: CASRLDFYNEQFF. CDR3 bases: TGTGCAAGTCGCTTGGACTTTTACAATGAGCAGTTCTTC.

The chain joins TRBV6-5 to TRBJ1-1, with D perhaps matching TRBD1 (5 bases). Trimming cost V 5 bases and J 0 bases, with 7 bases left between them. The CDR3 contains 13 residues. Germline V lookup: CDR1 MNHEY, CDR2 SVGAGI. CDR3 DNA sequence: TGTGCCAGCAGTCGACAGTTGAACACTGAAGCTTTCTTT. It yields the protein CASSRQLNTEAFF.

This clone occurred once. A read error likely explains this, since a far larger clone differs by one base. CDR3 nucleotide sequence: TGTGCCAGCAGCGAGGGACTAGCGGCCTACGAGCAGTACTTC. Protein sequence: CASSEGLAAYEQYF. The V and J genes are TRBV21-1 and TRBJ2-7; whether TRBD2, the table's D call, matches the DNA was not checked. TRBV21-1 is noted as a pseudogene. The CDR3 runs 14 residues.

The chain joins TRBV7-6 to TRBJ2-2, with a tentative D call TRBD1 (5 bases). The CDR3 has 13 amino acids. V gave up 5 bases and J gave up 4 bases, with 8 bases separating them. From germline, CDR1 is SGHVS and CDR2 FNYEAQ. Here the CDR3 DNA reads TGTGCCAGCAGCGATGACAGCACCGGGGAGCTGTTTTTT. As protein: CASSDDSTGELFF.

The count of this clone is one. This chain uses TRBV5-6 with TRBJ1-4; D possibly corresponds to TRBD1 (5 bases). The V gene lost 1 base and the J gene lost 0 bases, with 13 bases spanning the gap. This CDR3 region has 17 residues. Germline lookup yields CDR1 SGHDT and CDR2 YYEEEE. The CDR3: CASSLLGVEATNEKLFF. In nucleotides, the CDR3 is TGTGCCAGCAGCTTGTTAGGGGTTGAGGCAACTAATGAAAAACTGTTTTTT.

The chain is built from TRBV19 and TRBJ2-1, with TRBD1 matching 8 bases. Trimming removed 6 bases from V and 5 bases from J; junction bases left unmatched: 24. The V gene's germline CDR1 is LNHDA and CDR2 SQIVND (reference sequence). There are 20 residues in the CDR3. In nucleotides, the CDR3 is TGTGCCAGTAGCCGTGCCAGGGGGCAGACAGCCAGAGGCGATAACAATGAGCAGTTCTTC. As protein: CASSRARGQTARGDNNEQFF.

The sample holds a few counts of this clone. The chain couples TRBV18 to TRBJ2-1; 10 bases align to TRBD2. After removal of 3 bases from V and 10 bases from J, the junction contained 12 bases not matched to a gene. The germline V gene has CDR1 KGHSH and CDR2 LQKENI. This CDR3 is built from 16 residues. CDR3 residues: CASSPRSGRGDQEQFF. The CDR3 nucleotides read TGTGCCAGCTCACCCCGGAGCGGGAGGGGTGATCAGGAGCAGTTCTTC.